The sequence of this T cell receptor beta chain was determined in a study of regulatory T cells in long-lasting Graves disease. Study findings and constraints: Persistent patients had more shared public clonotypes (2,741) than new patients (around 950). Persistent Graves' patients had lower TCR diversity than newly diagnosed ones.

V was cut by 4 bases and J by 1 base, with 10 bases left in between. CDR3 length: 13 amino acids. Germline-derived CDR1 and CDR2 are DFQATT and SNEGSKA (reference sequence). According to the study, TCR beta libraries were built with iRepertoire HTBI primers and CDR3-region Arm-PCR. TCRdb analysed the multiplex PCR reads with MiXCR anew, one entry per CDR3 protein. The sample shows 350,000 to 450,000 distinct CDR3 sequences, around 11% of them seen only once. Time point noted: newly diagnosed GD, antithyroid drugs for less than 3 months. From RNA extracted from PBMCs, the TCR library was made. There are many counts of this clonotype. The antigen is not known. These data were likewise used in another study, on T cells in Graves' hyperthyroidism and ophthalmopathy. According to that study: Newly diagnosed patients aged 18 to 65 had hyperthyroidism of under 2 months' duration. Each diagnosis was grounded in clinical symptoms, serum thyroxine and TRAb, thyroid ultrasound, and orbital computed tomography.

The clonotype comes from a woman in her late teens or twenties with Graves disease. The V and J genes are TRBV20-1 and TRBJ2-5; TRBD1 might be the D (6 bases). The source material was peripheral blood mononuclear cells (PBMCs), sampled at new diagnosis, from a patient treated with antithyroid drugs. The CDR3 DNA is TGCAGTGCTACCAGGGGCGTCCAAGAGACCCAGTACTTC. Translated: CSATRGVQETQYF.